The rows below give T cell receptor beta chains drawn from one sample of a study of T cell responses to AZD1222 COVID-19 vaccine. This table comes from immunoSEQ multiplex PCR, and its TCRdb copy is limited to in-frame clones, with some not included. The sample holds 100,000 to 150,000 clones, about 90% seen once. The sequenced sample was peripheral blood, obtained on day 0 of MenACWY control vaccination. All receptors derive from an adult in good health. CDR3s include the opening cysteine and the closing phenylalanine or tryptophan. Fields, in order: J gene, V gene, clone size, D gene, CDR3 protein, CDR3 DNA. D genes are given only for firm matches. Only some rows state a clone size, as once, few, many or a class for expanded clones.

>TRBJ2-5|TRBV14|.|.
CASSQLGYQETQYF
TGTGCCAGCAGCCAGCTAGGGTACCAAGAGACCCAGTACTTC
>TRBJ1-6|TRBV21-1|.|.
CASPSSGKSNSPLHF
TGTGCCAGCCCCAGTTCGGGTAAATCTAATTCACCCCTCCACTTT
>TRBJ1-2|TRBV28|once|TRBD1
CASSTSGQEDIGGYTF
TGTGCCAGCAGTACTAGTGGACAGGAAGATATCGGTGGCTACACCTTC
>TRBJ1-4|TRBV29-1|.|.
CSARAGLANEKLFF
TGCAGCGCCCGAGCGGGACTGGCGAATGAAAAACTGTTTTTT
>TRBJ1-5|TRBV30|.|.
CAWGRSGFGNQPQHF
TGTGCCTGGGGCCGCTCGGGGTTTGGCAATCAGCCCCAGCATTTT
>TRBJ2-7|TRBV2|.|.
CASSERGVGGRNEQYF
TGTGCCAGCAGTGAAAGGGGGGTGGGGGGGCGCAACGAGCAGTACTTC
>TRBJ2-3|TRBV25-1|.|.
CASSGLTDTQYF
TGTGCCAGCAGTGGGTTAACAGATACGCAGTATTTT
>TRBJ1-1|TRBV3-1/TRBV3-2|.|.
CASSQDVGGYTEAFF
TGTGCCAGCAGCCAAGATGTTGGGGGGTACACTGAAGCTTTCTTT
>TRBJ2-2|TRBV7-6|.|.
CASSLRLSNTGELFF
TGTGCCAGCAGCTTACGACTATCAAACACCGGGGAGCTGTTTTTT
>TRBJ1-5|TRBV30|few|TRBD1
CAWRGQLNQPQHF
TGTGCCTGGAGGGGACAGCTCAATCAGCCCCAGCATTTT
>TRBJ1-1|TRBV24-1|.|.
CATSDGGGTEAFF
TGTGCCACCAGTGACGGGGGGGGCACTGAAGCTTTCTTT
>TRBJ2-3|TRBV11-3|.|.
CASSSRLTDTQYF
TGTGCCAGCAGCTCCAGACTAACAGATACGCAGTATTTT
>TRBJ2-7|TRBV19|.|.
CASRRNYEQYF
TGTGCCAGTAGAAGGAACTACGAGCAGTACTTC
>TRBJ2-2|TRBV20-1|.|.
CSASIGSGVNTGELFF
TGCAGTGCTAGTATCGGGAGTGGGGTGAACACCGGGGAGCTGTTTTTT